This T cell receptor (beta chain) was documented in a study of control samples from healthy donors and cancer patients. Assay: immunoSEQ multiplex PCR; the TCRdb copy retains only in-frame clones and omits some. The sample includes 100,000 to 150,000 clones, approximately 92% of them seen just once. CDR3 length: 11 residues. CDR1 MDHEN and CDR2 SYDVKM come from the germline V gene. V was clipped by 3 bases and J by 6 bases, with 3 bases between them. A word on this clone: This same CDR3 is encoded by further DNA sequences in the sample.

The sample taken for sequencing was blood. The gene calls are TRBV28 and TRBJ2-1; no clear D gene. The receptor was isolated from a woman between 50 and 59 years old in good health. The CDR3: CASSFINEQFF. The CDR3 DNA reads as TGTGCCAGCAGTTTTATCAATGAGCAGTTCTTC.